Listed here is a single T cell receptor beta chain. Its antigen is currently unknown. The recently defined diagnostic criteria for definite or probable disease were met by the Susac syndrome patients. Random hexamers served to reverse transcribe roughly 0.45 to 1 ug RNA. TCR beta CDR3 was amplified by immunoSEQ multiplex PCR. This amplification extended across 54 Vbeta and 13 Jbeta segments. Using its own MiXCR run on the immunoSEQ multiplex PCR reads, TCRdb lists one record per CDR3 protein. The data show approximately 80,000 distinct CDR3 sequences, with approximately 94% seen just once and 0.5% to 0.65% held by the top ten. The V gene's germline CDR1 is DFQATT and CDR2 SNEGSKA (reference sequence). This CDR3 is built from 15 residues. V dropped 5 bases and J dropped 2; count of bases not matched to a gene: 9. The data were obtained in a study of CD8 T cells in Susac syndrome. Study-wide background: Intravenous immunoglobulin alone or corticosteroids were being given to patients with Susac syndrome at blood draw, unless they were therapy-naive.

Study-wide points: Acknowledgment was made by the study that its TCR sequencing and HLA analysis involved a relatively small number of individuals.

Sequencing was performed on CD8+ T cells from PBMCs. This sequence joins TRBV20-1 and TRBJ1-3, with 7 bases lining up with TRBD1. The receptor was derived from a human donor with Susac syndrome. CDR3 loop: CSAPIYRGTGNTIYF. As DNA, the CDR3 is TGCAGTGCTCCCATTTACAGGGGAACTGGAAACACCATATATTTT.